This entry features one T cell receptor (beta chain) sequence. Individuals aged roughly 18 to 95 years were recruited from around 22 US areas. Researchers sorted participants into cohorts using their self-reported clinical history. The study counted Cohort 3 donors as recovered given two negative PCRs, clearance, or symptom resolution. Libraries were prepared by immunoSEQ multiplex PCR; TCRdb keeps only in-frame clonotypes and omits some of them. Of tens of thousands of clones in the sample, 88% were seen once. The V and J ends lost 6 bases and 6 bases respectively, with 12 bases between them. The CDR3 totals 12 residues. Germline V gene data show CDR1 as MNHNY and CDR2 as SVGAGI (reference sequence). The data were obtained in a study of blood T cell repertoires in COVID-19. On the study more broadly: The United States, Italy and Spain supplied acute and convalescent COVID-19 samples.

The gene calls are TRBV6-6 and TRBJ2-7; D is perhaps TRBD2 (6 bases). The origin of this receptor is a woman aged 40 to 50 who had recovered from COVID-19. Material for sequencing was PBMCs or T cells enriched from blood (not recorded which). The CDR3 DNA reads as TGTGCCAGCAGACTGGGGGGTGGCGAGCAGTACTTC. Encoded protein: CASRLGGGEQYF.